Below are 8 T cell receptor beta chains sequenced from a single sample in a study of neurological immune-mediated disorders. TCRdb recomputed calls from the 5' RACE reads with MiXCR, one row per CDR3 protein. The sample includes about 80,000 distinct CDR3 sequences, approximately 5.8% seen only once; the top ten take roughly 7.9%. Time point defined: longitudinal time-point 2. Sequencing was carried out using PBMCs. These receptors all come from a woman in her sixties or seventies with multiple sclerosis.

This clonotype was recorded at least ten times. V usage is TRBV18 and J usage is TRBJ1-5; 11 bases map to TRBD1. The CDR3 is made up of 15 amino acids. Germline values: CDR1 KGHSH, CDR2 LQKENI. Losses at the gene ends were 4 bases for V and 7 bases for J; bases not matched to a gene: 6. In DNA, the CDR3 is TGTGCCAGCTCACTTAGGACAGGGGGCGAACAGCCCCAGCATTTT. Its translation: CASSLRTGGEQPQHF.

The chain employs TRBV27 and TRBJ2-5, with D possibly TRBD2 on 6 matching bases. The CDR3 spans 13 residues. V was cut by 6 bases and J by 2 bases, with 10 bases left in between. Germline values: CDR1 MNHEY, CDR2 SMNVEV (reference sequence). The CDR3 region has the DNA TGTGCCAGCAGGGTGGGGGGACAAGAGACCCAGTACTTC. The encoded protein is CASRVGGQETQYF.

This clonotype was counted at least ten times. The chain has TRBV5-1 and TRBJ2-3; TRBD1 is a possible D gene (6 bases). Per the germline V gene, CDR1 is SGHRS and CDR2 is YFSETQ. The CDR3 covers 14 residues. V was clipped by 5 bases and J by 4 bases, with 14 bases between them. CDR3 loop: CASRLQGTPDTQYF. The CDR3, as DNA: TGCGCCAGCAGGTTACAGGGCACCCCAGATACGCAGTATTTT. The full variable domain, completed using reference TRBV5-1 and TRBJ2-3, is KAGVTQTPRYLIKTRGQQVTLSCSPISGHRSVSWYQQTPGQGLQFLFEYFSETQRNKGNFPGRFSGRQFSNSRSEMNVSTLELGDSALYLCASRLQGTPDTQYFGPGTRLTVL.

This clonotype has at least ten counts. The chain has TRBV20-1 and TRBJ1-1; the D gene is possibly TRBD1 (5 bases). Germline CDR1 DFQATT, CDR2 SNEGSKA (reference sequence). The CDR3 is 17 amino acids. Trimming took off 3 bases at V and 3 bases at J, with 23 bases between the two ends. The CDR3 region is CSASRRELVRGDTEAFF. The CDR3 nucleotides are TGCAGTGCTAGCCGAAGGGAGTTGGTTCGGGGGGACACTGAAGCTTTCTTT.

This clonotype was counted ten times or more. This chain links TRBV7-6 with TRBJ2-7; 7 bases are a match to TRBD1. This CDR3 region has 15 residues. Germline V gene lookup returns CDR1 SGHVS and CDR2 FNYEAQ. V lost 0 bases, J lost 4 bases, and 6 bases stayed unmatched. The chain's CDR3 is CASSLAPGGTYEQYF. The CDR3 nucleotides read TGTGCCAGCAGCTTAGCCCCAGGGGGTACTTACGAGCAGTACTTC.

V gene TRBV18 combines with J gene TRBJ2-3, with D uncertain. Germline CDR1 and CDR2: KGHSH and LQKENI. The CDR3 is 11 amino acids. The V gene lost 2 bases and the J gene lost 6 bases, with 3 bases spanning the gap. The CDR3 bases are TGTGCCAGCTCACCAACCGATACGCAGTATTTT. Translated, it gives CASSPTDTQYF.

Only one count was recorded for this clonotype. This may be a read error: a much more frequent sequence differs by one nucleotide. The chain uses TRBV4-1 and TRBJ2-1; D may be TRBD1 (5 bases). V was shortened by 2 bases and J by 7 bases, with 12 bases between the two germline ends. Germline CDR1 is MGHRA and CDR2 is YSYEKL. There are 14 residues in the CDR3. As DNA, the CDR3 is TGCGCCAGCAGCCAATCCCGACAGTGGAATGAGCAGTTCTTC. Its protein product is CASSQSRQWNEQFF.

This clonotype was detected ten times or more. The V call is TRBV20-1, the J call TRBJ2-7, with 11 bases matching TRBD2. The junction had 4 bases not matched to a gene; V was cut back by 1 base and J by 2 bases. The CDR3 totals 15 residues. CDR1 and CDR2 from the germline V gene are DFQATT and SNEGSKA (reference sequence). In DNA form, the CDR3 reads TGCAGTGCTAGAGTTCTAGCGGGGGGCACCTACGAGCAGTACTTC. Translating it yields CSARVLAGGTYEQYF.